One and the same sample provided the 24 T cell receptor beta chains below, sequenced in a study of blood T cell repertoires in COVID-19. The data were produced by immunoSEQ multiplex PCR, yet TCRdb's version contains in-frame clones alone and is incomplete. The data contain 100,000 to 150,000 clones, 85% of them seen just once; the ten biggest clones take up roughly 27%. Sequencing input: peripheral blood. The source is a woman over 75 with acute or convalescent COVID-19.

The chain is built from TRBV7-2 and TRBJ1-2, with D maybe TRBD1 (6 bases). The V gene lost 5 bases and the J gene lost 7 bases, with 20 bases spanning the gap. The CDR3 covers 15 residues. The V gene's germline CDR1 is SGHTA and CDR2 FQGNSA. CDR3 DNA sequence: TGTGCCAGCAGCGCCTACTTAGGGGGGGAATTTGGCTACACCTTC. Translation gives CASSAYLGGEFGYTF.

The chain joins TRBV6-2 or TRBV6-3 to TRBJ2-3; 9 bases match TRBD1. CDR1 and CDR2 from the germline V gene are MNHEY and SVGEGT. The CDR3 is 20 amino acids. With V trimmed by 2 bases and J by 6 bases, 21 bases remained unmatched. The CDR3 nucleotides read TGTGCCAGCAGTTACCTGAATAAACCGGGACAGGGACGCGTAGGCGATACGCAGTATTTT. Protein product: CASSYLNKPGQGRVGDTQYF.

This clone was observed once. The chain uses TRBV7-9 and TRBJ2-5; TRBD1 matches 12 bases. The CDR3 length is 16 residues. Germline CDR1 reads SEHNR; CDR2 reads FQNEAQ (reference sequence). The ends lost 3 bases at V and 5 bases at J; junction bases unmatched: 7. The CDR3 region is CASSFPGTGGRETQYF. The CDR3 coding sequence is TGTGCCAGCAGCTTCCCCGGGACAGGGGGCCGGGAGACCCAGTACTTC. Full variable domain (remainder filled in from reference TRBV7-9 and TRBJ2-5): DTGVSQNPRHKITKRGQNVTFRCDPISEHNRLYWYRQTLGQGPEFLTYFQNEAQLEKSRLLSDRFSAERPKGSFSTLEIQRTEQGDSAMYLCASSFPGTGGRETQYFGPGTRLLVL.

The gene calls are TRBV5-1 and TRBJ2-5; 7 bases match TRBD1. Trimming at V came to 2 bases and at J to 1 base, leaving 8 bases not matched to a gene. This CDR3 spans 16 amino acids. CDR1 is SGHRS, CDR2 YFSETQ, per germline. CDR3 region: CASSFPTGPIQETQYF. For the CDR3, the DNA is TGCGCCAGCAGCTTCCCGACAGGGCCTATCCAAGAGACCCAGTACTTC.

The rearrangement uses TRBV4-1 and TRBJ2-2, with 12 bases that match TRBD1. Germline V gene sequence: CDR1 MGHRA, CDR2 YSYEKL. Germline trimming cut 4 bases from V and 13 bases from J; bases unmatched to any gene: 13. The CDR3 contains 16 residues. The CDR3 bases are TGCGCCAGCAGCCCCCTTCGCGGGACAGGGGGCCATGGGCTGTTTTTT. Translating it yields CASSPLRGTGGHGLFF.

V usage is TRBV4-3 and J usage is TRBJ2-7; a weak D match, TRBD1 (5 bases). The CDR3 sequence is 13 residues long. V was pared by 4 bases and J by 3 bases, with 10 bases between. The germline V gene encodes CDR1 LGHNA and CDR2 YSLEER. The CDR3 sequence is CASSRDRSYEQYF. CDR3 DNA: TGCGCCAGCAGCCGAGACAGAAGCTACGAGCAGTACTTC.

The chain combines TRBV15 with TRBJ2-2, with TRBD1 matching over 10 bases. The junction had 9 bases not matched to a gene; V was cut back by 9 bases and J by 5 bases. CDR1 is LNHNV, CDR2 YYDKDF, per germline (reference sequence). The length of the CDR3 is 15 residues. In DNA form, the CDR3 reads TGTGCCACGAGCCTTTTGGACAGGGGGACCGGGGAGCTGTTTTTT. Protein product: CATSLLDRGTGELFF.

The rearrangement uses TRBV4-3 and TRBJ1-1, with a possible D match to TRBD1 (6 bases). The CDR3 extends over 12 amino acids. Per the germline V gene, CDR1 is LGHNA and CDR2 is YSLEER. In DNA form, the CDR3 reads TGCTCGTACAGGGTCAGGAACACTGAAGCTTTCTTT. Its protein is CSYRVRNTEAFF.

CDR3 sequence: CASSPRLSGARVEQFF. The CDR3 DNA is TGTGCCAGCAGCCCTCGACTTAGCGGGGCCCGAGTCGAGCAGTTCTTC. The chain employs TRBV9 and TRBJ2-1; 8 bases are shared with TRBD2. Trimming at V came to 4 bases and at J to 10 bases, leaving 16 bases not matched to a gene. CDR3 length: 16 amino acids. Germline V gene lookup returns CDR1 SGDLS and CDR2 YYNGEE.

The rearrangement links TRBV28 to TRBJ1-4; no reliable D call. Germline loops: CDR1 MDHEN, CDR2 SYDVKM. V lost 6 bases and J lost 8, with 13 bases in between. This CDR3 spans 13 amino acids. DNA of the CDR3: TGTGCCAGCAGAGAGGGTTTTCAAGAAAAACTGTTTTTT. The encoded protein is CASREGFQEKLFF.

With respect to this clone: The junction departs from germline at one end; a sequencing error may be responsible. V usage is TRBV28 and J usage is TRBJ1-5; no clear D. Looked up from germline, CDR1 is MDHEN and CDR2 is SYDVKM. This CDR3 has 12 amino acids. CDR3: CASTDGNQPQHF. The CDR3 nucleotides are TGTGCCAGCACGGACGGGAATCAACCCCAGCATTTT. The variable domain in full, completed from reference TRBV28 and TRBJ1-5, reads DVKVTQSSRYLVKRTGEKVFLECVQDMDHENMFWYRQDPGLGLRLIYFSYDVKMKEKGDIPEGYSVSREKKERFSLILESASTNQTSMYLCASTDGNQPQHFGDGTRLSIL.

The chain is built from TRBV6-5 and TRBJ1-2, with 9 bases identical to TRBD1. With V trimmed by 2 bases and J by 4 bases, 2 bases remained unmatched. The CDR3 spans 14 residues. Per germline, CDR1 MNHEY and CDR2 SVGAGI. CDR3 DNA sequence: TGTGCCAGCAGTTACGGGACAGGGCGCTATGGCTACACCTTC. Amino acids: CASSYGTGRYGYTF.

V gene TRBV6-6 combines with J gene TRBJ1-6; the match to TRBD1 covers 7 bases. The V gene's germline CDR1 is MNHNY and CDR2 SVGAGI (reference sequence). This CDR3 is 14 amino acids long. V gave up 6 bases and J gave up 7 bases; unmatched junction bases: 6. The CDR3 sequence: CASRVQGLNSPLHF. The DNA for the CDR3 is TGTGCCAGCAGGGTACAGGGGTTAAATTCACCCCTCCACTTT.

The chain joins TRBV10-3 to TRBJ2-6; D is uncertain. With 4 bases removed from V and 0 bases from J, the gap between germline ends came to 4 bases. Germline V gene lookup returns CDR1 ENHRY and CDR2 SYGVKD. CDR3 length: 14 amino acids. The CDR3 region is CAISGVSGANVLTF. As DNA, the CDR3 is TGTGCCATCAGTGGCGTCTCTGGGGCCAACGTCCTGACTTTC.

The chain has TRBV2 and TRBJ1-4; unclear D gene. The CDR3 length is 14 residues. V was trimmed by 3 bases and J by 3 bases, leaving 8 bases between them. CDR1 is SNHLY, CDR2 FYNNEI, per germline. CDR3 in amino acids: CASSDGVANEKLFF. In DNA, the CDR3 is TGTGCCAGCAGTGACGGGGTAGCTAATGAAAAACTGTTTTTT.

This chain connects TRBV5-1 to TRBJ2-3; 8 bases agree with TRBD1. CDR1 is SGHRS and CDR2 is YFSETQ in the germline V gene. V shed 4 bases, J shed 1 base, and the junction held 14 bases outside the gene matches. CDR3 length: 18 amino acids. The CDR3 sequence: CASSQTRTGQGGTDTQYF. The CDR3 DNA is TGCGCCAGCAGCCAGACTCGGACAGGACAGGGTGGCACAGATACGCAGTATTTT.

The chain employs TRBV9 and TRBJ2-3; 9 nucleotides align to TRBD2. The germline V gene encodes CDR1 SGDLS and CDR2 YYNGEE. The length of the CDR3 is 15 residues. V gave up 4 bases and J gave up 3 bases; unmatched junction bases: 6. The CDR3 reads CASSPRGGGTDTQYF. In DNA, the CDR3 is TGTGCCAGCAGCCCGCGGGGGGGAGGTACAGATACGCAGTATTTT.

The chain has TRBV4-2 and TRBJ2-1; the match to TRBD1 covers 7 bases. Germline V CDR1 and CDR2: LGHNA, YNFKEQ. Unmatched junction bases numbered 9, after V lost 3 bases and J lost 7 bases. The CDR3 totals 15 residues. CDR3 sequence: CASSQLLGTENEQFF. CDR3 in DNA: TGTGCCAGCAGCCAGCTATTAGGGACAGAGAATGAGCAGTTCTTC.

V and J are TRBV2 and TRBJ1-6, with TRBD1 as a possible D gene (6 bases). This CDR3 has 15 residues. V was pared by 5 bases and J by 7 bases, with 15 bases between. From germline, CDR1 is SNHLY and CDR2 FYNNEI. The DNA of the CDR3 is TGTGCCAGCAGTTTATGGACAGTGGGCAATTCACCCCTCCACTTT. As protein: CASSLWTVGNSPLHF.

The CDR3 spells CASSHAWGVETQYF. CDR3 DNA sequence: TGTGCCAGCAGTCACGCATGGGGCGTAGAGACCCAGTACTTC. This chain connects TRBV11-2 to TRBJ2-5; maybe TRBD1 (5 bases). CDR1 and CDR2 from the germline V gene are SGHAT and FQNNGV. CDR3 size: 14 residues. The V and J ends lost 6 bases and 4 bases respectively, with 15 bases between them.

J is TRBJ1-2 and V is TRBV4-3; 7 bases agree with TRBD1. Germline-derived CDR1 and CDR2 are LGHNA and YSLEER. J lost 2 bases, V lost 2 bases, and 2 bases had no gene match. This CDR3 comprises 14 residues. Here the CDR3 DNA reads TGCGCCAGCAGCCAATCGACAGGGAACTATGGCTACACCTTC. Amino acid sequence: CASSQSTGNYGYTF.

Remarks on this clone: Other DNA sequences in this sample translate to the same CDR3. The chain joins TRBV5-1 to TRBJ2-5, with D possibly being TRBD2 (6 bases). Germline loops: CDR1 SGHRS, CDR2 YFSETQ. Trimming shortened V by 2 bases and J by 0 bases, and 8 bases separated the two germline ends. The CDR3 extends over 14 amino acids. The CDR3 is CASSFGGYQETQYF. Here the CDR3 DNA reads TGCGCCAGCAGCTTCGGGGGTTACCAAGAGACCCAGTACTTC.

V gene TRBV5-1 combines with J gene TRBJ2-3; TRBD2 aligns across 9 bases. Germline values: CDR1 SGHRS, CDR2 YFSETQ. The CDR3 contains 16 residues. With 2 bases clipped from V and 5 bases from J, the junction kept 9 bases outside the gene matches. The CDR3, as DNA: TGCGCCAGCAGCTTTAGCAATCTAGCGGGGATAGATACGCAGTATTTT. Amino acid sequence: CASSFSNLAGIDTQYF.

This chain connects TRBV18 to TRBJ2-3; D possibly corresponds to TRBD2 (6 bases). There are 13 residues in the CDR3. The V and J ends lost 3 bases and 3 bases respectively, with 7 bases between them. Germline values: CDR1 KGHSH, CDR2 LQKENI. The CDR3 region has the DNA TGTGCCAGCTCACCGGGGACTACAGATACGCAGTATTTT. Residues: CASSPGTTDTQYF.